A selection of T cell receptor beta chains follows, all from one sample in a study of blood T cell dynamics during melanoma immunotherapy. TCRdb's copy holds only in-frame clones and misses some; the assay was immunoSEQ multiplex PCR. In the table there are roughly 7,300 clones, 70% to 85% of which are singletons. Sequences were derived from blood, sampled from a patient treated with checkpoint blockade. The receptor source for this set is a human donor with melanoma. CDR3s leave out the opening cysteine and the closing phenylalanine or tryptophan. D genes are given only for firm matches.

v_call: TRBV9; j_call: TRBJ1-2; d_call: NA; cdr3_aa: ASSVVFGAGYT
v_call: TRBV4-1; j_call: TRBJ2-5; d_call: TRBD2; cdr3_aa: ASSQEGGEETQY
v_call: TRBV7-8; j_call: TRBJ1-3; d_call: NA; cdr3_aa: ASSSRGSGNTIY
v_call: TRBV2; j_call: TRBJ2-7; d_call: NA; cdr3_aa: ASSPYEQY
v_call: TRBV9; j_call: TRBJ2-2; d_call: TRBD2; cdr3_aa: ASSVLPGLERSRELF
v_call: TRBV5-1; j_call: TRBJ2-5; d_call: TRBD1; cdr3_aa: ASSFPRTGFKETQY
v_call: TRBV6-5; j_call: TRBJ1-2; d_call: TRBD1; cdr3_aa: ASSRRGQSYYGYT
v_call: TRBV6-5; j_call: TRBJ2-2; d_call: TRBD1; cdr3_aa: ASSSGTGIGELF
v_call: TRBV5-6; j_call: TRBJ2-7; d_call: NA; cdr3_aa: ASSPARAGITYEQY
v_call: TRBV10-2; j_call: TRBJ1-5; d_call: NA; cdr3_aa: ASSGPGVGNQPQH
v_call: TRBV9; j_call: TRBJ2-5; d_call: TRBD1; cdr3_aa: ASSVRTGDQETQY
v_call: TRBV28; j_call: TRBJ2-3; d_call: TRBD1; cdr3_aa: ASRGQGAWTDTQY
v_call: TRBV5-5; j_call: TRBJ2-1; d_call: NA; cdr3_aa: ASSLGVEQF
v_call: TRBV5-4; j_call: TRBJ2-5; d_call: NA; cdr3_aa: ASSFTPGEQY
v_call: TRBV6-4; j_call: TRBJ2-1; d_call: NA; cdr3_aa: ASSSGGEPYNEQF
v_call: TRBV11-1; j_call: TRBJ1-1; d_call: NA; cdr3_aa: ASSQTTNRLRATEAF
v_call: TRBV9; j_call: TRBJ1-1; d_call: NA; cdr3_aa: ASSAGLLPNTEAF
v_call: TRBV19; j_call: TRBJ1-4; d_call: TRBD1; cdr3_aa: ASRRTGGDEKLF
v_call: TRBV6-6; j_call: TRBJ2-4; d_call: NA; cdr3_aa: ASSYSPGDKNIQY
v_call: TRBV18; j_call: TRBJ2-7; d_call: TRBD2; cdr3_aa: ASSPGGGLSYEQY
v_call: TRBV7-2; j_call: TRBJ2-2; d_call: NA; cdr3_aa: ASSLRATGELF
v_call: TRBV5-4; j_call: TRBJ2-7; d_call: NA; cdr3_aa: ASSQGWASLEQY
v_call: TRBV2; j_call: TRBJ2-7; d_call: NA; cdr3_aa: ASSERGGTPYEQY
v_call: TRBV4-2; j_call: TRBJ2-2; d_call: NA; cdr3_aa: ASSQIKGFVGQLGLANTGELF
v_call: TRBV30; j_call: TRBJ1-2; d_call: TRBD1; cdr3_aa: ARSRDRPRGYT
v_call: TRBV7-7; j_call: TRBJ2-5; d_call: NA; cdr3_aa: ASSKTGPGETQY
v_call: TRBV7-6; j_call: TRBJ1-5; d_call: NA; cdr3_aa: ASSLRWGGGDSNQPQH
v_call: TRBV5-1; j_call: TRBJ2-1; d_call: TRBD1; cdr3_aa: ASSGKDRGFDEQF
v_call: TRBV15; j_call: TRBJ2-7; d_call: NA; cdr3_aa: ATSIEGDYEQY
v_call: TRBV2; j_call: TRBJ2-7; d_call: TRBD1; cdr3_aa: ASSPDRGYYEQY
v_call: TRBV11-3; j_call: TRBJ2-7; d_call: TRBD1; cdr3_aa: ASSLDGRQGDDEQY
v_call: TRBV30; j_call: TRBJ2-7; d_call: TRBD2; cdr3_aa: AWSGGTSGGYEQY
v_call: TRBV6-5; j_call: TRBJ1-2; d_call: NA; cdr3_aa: ASSGAGPNYGYT
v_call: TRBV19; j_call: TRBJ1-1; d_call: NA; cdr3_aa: ASSLRAAQRTEAF
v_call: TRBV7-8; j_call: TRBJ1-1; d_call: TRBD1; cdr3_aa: ASSLRSGTGNTEAF
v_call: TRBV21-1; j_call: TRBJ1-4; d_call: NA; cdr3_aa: ASSKARPTNEKLS
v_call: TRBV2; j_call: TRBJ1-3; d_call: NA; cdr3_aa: ASSGTTGNTIY
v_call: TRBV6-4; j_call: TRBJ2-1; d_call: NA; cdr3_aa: ASSVSVQGNEQF
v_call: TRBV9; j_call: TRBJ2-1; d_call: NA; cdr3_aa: ASSVGLGVYNEQF
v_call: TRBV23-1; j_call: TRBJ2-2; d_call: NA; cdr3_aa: ASSQTWRCRPGELF
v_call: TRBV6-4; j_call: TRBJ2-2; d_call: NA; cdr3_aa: ASSEEGANGELF
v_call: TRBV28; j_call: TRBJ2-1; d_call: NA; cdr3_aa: ASSSYEQF
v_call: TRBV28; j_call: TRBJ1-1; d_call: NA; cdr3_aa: ASSVIPMNTEAF
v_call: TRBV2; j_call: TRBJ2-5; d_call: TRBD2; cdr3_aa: ASRVLAIQETQY
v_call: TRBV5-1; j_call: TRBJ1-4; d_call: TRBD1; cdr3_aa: ASSLEGQGGQKLF
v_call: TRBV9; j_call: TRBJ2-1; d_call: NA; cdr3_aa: ASSSRNEQF
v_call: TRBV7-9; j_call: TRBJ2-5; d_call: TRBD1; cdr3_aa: ASSTTGQGQETQY
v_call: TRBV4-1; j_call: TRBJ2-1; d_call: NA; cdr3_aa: ASSQDWASGTYNEQF
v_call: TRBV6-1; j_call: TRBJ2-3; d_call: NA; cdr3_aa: ASSEMDSTDTQY
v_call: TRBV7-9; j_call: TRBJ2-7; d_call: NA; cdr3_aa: ASSISYEQY
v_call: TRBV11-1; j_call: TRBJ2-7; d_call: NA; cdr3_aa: ASSPPGHLYEQY
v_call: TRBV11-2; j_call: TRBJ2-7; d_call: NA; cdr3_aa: ASSLVGAIYEQY